What follows are 19 T cell receptor beta chains derived from one specimen sequenced in a study of blood T cell repertoires in COVID-19 (dated by TCRdb to about 2020). Libraries were prepared through the immunoSEQ multiplex PCR assay. TCRdb holds this immuneACCESS table with in-frame rearrangements only. Some clones are missing; in checked studies, unresolved V genes explain under half, and the rest has no known cause. The sample data list 210,000 or so clones, and approximately 81% of these were observed just once. About 20% of the sample lies in the top ten. The sample comprised peripheral blood. The receptors here all came from a human donor in a cohort sampled during active COVID-19.

J is TRBJ2-1 and V is TRBV18; TRBD2 matches at 7 bases. CDR1 is KGHSH, CDR2 LQKENI, per germline. Unmatched junction bases numbered 13, after V lost 8 bases and J lost 9 bases. CDR3 length: 14 amino acids. CDR3 protein: CASARGSLGGEQFF. The CDR3, as DNA: TGTGCCAGCGCACGCGGGAGTTTGGGTGGTGAGCAGTTCTTC. Complete variable domain (other parts from reference TRBV18 and TRBJ2-1): NAGVMQNPRHLVRRRGQEARLRCSPMKGHSHVYWYRQLPEEGLKFMVYLQKENIIDESGMPKERFSAEFPKEGPSILRIQQVVRGDSAAYFCASARGSLGGEQFFGPGTRLTVL.

The V call is TRBV29-1, the J call TRBJ1-2, with TRBD1 matching over 9 bases. Germline CDR1 and CDR2: SQVTM and ANQGSEA. The CDR3 sequence is 14 residues long. V was clipped by 5 bases and J by 5 bases; unmatched bases: 9. CDR3 DNA sequence: TGCAGCGTTAATACAGGGGGCGGTCCGTATGGCTACACCTTC. Encoded protein: CSVNTGGGPYGYTF. Supplemented by reference TRBV29-1 and TRBJ1-2, the full variable domain reads SAVISQKPSRDICQRGTSLTIQCQVDSQVTMMFWYRQQPGQSLTLIATANQGSEATYESGFVIDKFPISRPNLTFSTLTVSNMSPEDSSIYLCSVNTGGGPYGYTFGSGTRLTVV.

The DNA of the CDR3 is TGCAGCGTTGAAGCCTGGGACAGGAATGAGCAGTTCTTC. This sequence encodes CSVEAWDRNEQFF. The chain links TRBV29-1 to TRBJ2-1; 8 bases map to TRBD1. CDR1 is SQVTM and CDR2 is ANQGSEA in the germline V gene. J lost 7 bases, V lost 1 base, and 3 bases had no gene match. The CDR3 spans 13 residues.

The J gene is TRBJ2-7, the V gene TRBV29-1; 9 bases are shared with TRBD2. Trimming cost V 4 bases and J 7 bases; bases outside gene matches: 8. Germline values: CDR1 SQVTM, CDR2 ANQGSEA. The CDR3 is made up of 13 amino acids. The CDR3 DNA sequence: TGCAGCGTTGCCGGTAGCGGGGGTGGGGAGCAGTACTTC. Encoded protein: CSVAGSGGGEQYF.

This clone was seen repeatedly, ten times or more. At one of its ends the junction is not consistent with the germline gene, which may arise from a read error. The chain couples TRBV30 to TRBJ1-4; D remains ambiguous. Germline CDR1 GTSNPN, CDR2 SVGIG (reference sequence). This CDR3 spans 11 amino acids. DNA of the CDR3: TGTGCCTGGAGTGGGGCCGAAAAATTGTTTTTT. As protein: CAWSGAEKLFF.

This clone was recorded many times. V and J are TRBV9 and TRBJ2-1, with D maybe TRBD2 (8 bases). The CDR3 contains 12 residues. CDR1 SGDLS and CDR2 YYNGEE come from the germline V gene. The V and J ends lost 3 bases and 10 bases respectively, with 11 bases between them. The CDR3 loop is CASSAGGGEQFF. CDR3 DNA sequence: TGTGCCAGCAGCGCGGGAGGGGGCGAGCAGTTCTTC. Looking up the rest from reference TRBV9 and TRBJ2-1 gives the full variable domain: DSGVTQTPKHLITATGQRVTLRCSPRSGDLSVYWYQQSLDQGLQFLIQYYNGEERAKGNILERFSAQQFPDLHSELNLSSLELGDSALYFCASSAGGGEQFFGPGTRLTVL.

The chain combines TRBV5-5 with TRBJ2-7; no firm D call. The CDR3 is 11 residues long. Trimming removed 2 bases from V and 3 bases from J, with 3 bases in between. Looked up from germline, CDR1 is SGHKS and CDR2 is YYEKEE (reference sequence). The CDR3 region is CASSFNYEQYF. The CDR3 DNA sequence: TGTGCCAGCAGCTTCAACTACGAGCAGTACTTC. Combining the CDR3 with reference TRBV5-5 and TRBJ2-7 gives the whole variable domain DAGVTQSPTHLIKTRGQQVTLRCSPISGHKSVSWYQQVLGQGPQFIFQYYEKEERGRGNFPDRFSARQFPNYSSELNVNALLLGDSALYLCASSFNYEQYFGPGTRLTVT.

A few counts support this clone. The CDR3 nucleotides read TGCGCCAGCAGCTCGACTAGCGGGGGGGGTTGGGAGACCCAGTACTTC. Translated: CASSSTSGGGWETQYF. The rearrangement uses TRBV5-1 and TRBJ2-5; 14 bases fit TRBD2. CDR3 length: 16 residues. The V gene end was trimmed by 3 bases and the J gene end by 5 bases; junction bases not matched to a gene: 6. In germline, CDR1 is SGHRS, CDR2 YFSETQ.

The chain employs TRBV6-5 and TRBJ1-5, with 8 positions matching TRBD1. Per germline, CDR1 MNHEY and CDR2 SVGAGI. J was trimmed by 6 bases and V by 7 bases; bases with no gene match: 5. The CDR3 spans 13 residues. The DNA for the CDR3 is TGTGCCAGCACAGGACAGGGAAGTCAGCCCCAGCATTTT. This encodes CASTGQGSQPQHF.

The chain uses TRBV29-1 and TRBJ2-5; weak D call: TRBD1 (6 bases). V was cut by 3 bases and J by 3 bases, with 8 bases left in between. Germline V lookup: CDR1 SQVTM, CDR2 ANQGSEA. This CDR3 is 12 amino acids long. This chain's CDR3 is CSVEPGEETQYF. DNA for the CDR3: TGCAGCGTTGAGCCAGGGGAAGAGACCCAGTACTTC. The complete variable domain, with remaining parts taken from reference TRBV29-1 and TRBJ2-5, reads SAVISQKPSRDICQRGTSLTIQCQVDSQVTMMFWYRQQPGQSLTLIATANQGSEATYESGFVIDKFPISRPNLTFSTLTVSNMSPEDSSIYLCSVEPGEETQYFGPGTRLLVL.

The chain joins TRBV2 to TRBJ1-5; a possible D gene is TRBD1 (5 bases). V lost 3 bases and J 3 bases, leaving 18 bases between the germline ends. Germline CDR1 and CDR2: SNHLY and FYNNEI. This CDR3 has 17 amino acids. The CDR3 nucleotides read TGTGCCAGCAGTGATACCTGGGGCCCCAAAAACAATCAGCCCCAGCATTTT. This translates into CASSDTWGPKNNQPQHF.

The gene calls are TRBV5-1 and TRBJ2-7; D is undetermined. This CDR3 has 13 residues. The V and J ends lost 4 bases and 5 bases respectively, with 13 bases between them. In germline, CDR1 is SGHRS, CDR2 YFSETQ. The CDR3 nucleotides read TGCGCCAGCAGCCCCGACTCCCTAAACGAGCAGTACTTC. Its translation: CASSPDSLNEQYF.

The V and J genes are TRBV3-1 (or the pseudogene TRBV3-2) and TRBJ2-1; 13 positions agree with TRBD2. Germline V gene data show CDR1 as LGHDT and CDR2 as YNNKEL (reference sequence). The CDR3 is 16 residues long. With V trimmed by 2 bases and J by 15 bases, 13 bases remained unmatched. CDR3 sequence (DNA): TGTGCCAGCAGCCAAAGACTCGGACTAGCGGGAGTTAGAAGGTTCTTC. This sequence encodes CASSQRLGLAGVRRFF.

This clone was detected ten times or more. The chain recombines TRBV5-1 with TRBJ2-1, with D possibly TRBD2 on 6 matching bases. V was shortened by 4 bases and J by 8 bases, with 22 bases between the two germline ends. The length of the CDR3 is 16 residues. Germline assignment: CDR1 SGHRS and CDR2 YFSETQ. The CDR3, as DNA: TGCGCCAGCAGCCCCCCCCGGGACTCCACGGCGGATGAGCAGTTCTTC. This codes for CASSPPRDSTADEQFF.

This rearrangement joins TRBV2 to TRBJ1-5; no firm D call. In germline, CDR1 is SNHLY, CDR2 FYNNEI. The CDR3 sequence is 15 residues long. Trimming shortened V by 6 bases and J by 0 bases, and 12 bases separated the two germline ends. In nucleotides, the CDR3 is TGTGCCAGCAGAGTGGGAGATTATAGCAATCAGCCCCAGCATTTT. This codes for CASRVGDYSNQPQHF. Combining the CDR3 with reference TRBV2 and TRBJ1-5 gives the whole variable domain EPEVTQTPSHQVTQMGQEVILRCVPISNHLYFYWYRQILGQKVEFLVSFYNNEISEKSEIFDDQFSVERPDGSNFTLKIRSTKLEDSAMYFCASRVGDYSNQPQHFGDGTRLSIL.

This clone was picked up many times. The rearrangement joins TRBV12-3 or TRBV12-4 to TRBJ1-1, with TRBD1 matching over 7 bases. V lost 6 bases to trimming and J lost 11 bases; unmatched junction nucleotides: 9. The CDR3 totals 12 residues. The CDR3 DNA follows: TGTGCCAGCAGCCTAAACAGGGGAGTCGCTTTCTTT. Amino acid sequence: CASSLNRGVAFF.

The rearrangement joins TRBV2 to TRBJ2-5, with 8 bases aligning to TRBD1. The CDR3 runs 12 residues. The germline CDR1 and CDR2 sequences are SNHLY and FYNNEI. Germline trimming cut 8 bases from V and 8 bases from J; bases unmatched to any gene: 7. The chain's CDR3 is CASHQGARTQYF. CDR3 bases: TGTGCCAGCCATCAGGGGGCCAGAACCCAGTACTTC.

This rearrangement joins TRBV14 to TRBJ2-7, with 10 bases matching TRBD2. This CDR3 is built from 15 residues. J lost 2 bases, V lost 4 bases, and 5 bases had no gene match. Germline V gene sequence: CDR1 SGHDN, CDR2 FVKESK. The CDR3 region is CASSRLAGVPYEQYF. As DNA, the CDR3 is TGTGCCAGCAGCCGTCTAGCGGGGGTACCCTACGAGCAGTACTTC.

The V and J genes are TRBV7-2 and TRBJ2-2; 12 bases align to TRBD2. The V gene's germline CDR1 is SGHTA and CDR2 FQGNSA. The CDR3 is made up of 16 amino acids. The ends lost 4 bases at V and 10 bases at J; junction bases unmatched: 10. The CDR3 reads CASSSSSGGGAVELFF. In DNA form, the CDR3 reads TGTGCCAGCAGCTCGTCTAGCGGGGGGGGAGCGGTGGAGCTGTTTTTT.